The T cell receptor (beta chain) described here comes from a study of PD-1 blockade in classical Hodgkin lymphoma (dated by TCRdb to 2020 to 2021). About the study as a whole: Nivolumab dosing was 3 mg/kg intravenously every 2 weeks, continuing until either disease progression or unacceptable toxicity. The study used CyTOF and TCR beta sequencing to define a peripheral blood immune signature of response to PD-1 blockade in classical Hodgkin lymphoma.

Interpreted using the paper, the time point label stands for: cycle 4 day 1 (C4D1), after around six weeks of nivolumab. All trial patients had relapsed after autologous stem cell transplantation, with cohorts A, B and C differing in prior brentuximab vedotin exposure. The trial cohort comprised 56 patients with relapsed/refractory classical Hodgkin lymphoma whose best overall responses were complete response, partial response or progressive disease. In the multi-cohort phase II CheckMate 205 trial, trial patients received single-agent nivolumab. An independent review committee assessed best overall response by applying the 2007 International Working Group response criteria. PBMCs from the trial were collected at three points: immediately before nivolumab initiation (C1D1), and during therapy at cycle 2 day 1 and cycle 4 day 1. After peripheral blood was drawn into 8 mL Vacutainer Cell Preparation Tubes, PBMCs were isolated by centrifugation and then cryopreserved.

CDR3 length: 16 amino acids, cysteine to phenylalanine. Only the CDR3 DNA stays, 48 bases, in frame from base 1. Looking up the germline V gene yields CDR1 SGHDN and CDR2 FVKESK. Trimming at the junction amounts to 1 base on V and 3 bases on J, and the germline ends lie 13 bases apart. Points the paper makes about the study in general: Trial patients with a complete response had baseline diversity similar to that of newly diagnosed patients, while partial responders and progressors had significantly lower diversity. By C4D1, a significant rise was seen in CD4+ TCR diversity but not in CD8+ TCR diversity (p=0.0027 vs p=0.16), and the rise was most apparent among complete responders (p=0.02). Baseline TCR diversity was reported to be lower in newly diagnosed patients than in healthy donors and to be lower still in relapsed/refractory patients. Diversity was lower in patients who began nivolumab less than 1 year after ASCT, so these patients were left out of later analyses to avoid confounding by immune reconstitution. Only a single clinical trial cohort was studied, and what caused the repertoire differences, possibly disease activity or prior therapy, remained undefined.

With regard to this clone: No antigen is known for it. No quality values exist for individual bases; no much larger clone is one base distant.

The Qiagen DNeasy kit was used to extract genomic DNA from unsorted PBMCs and from the negatively selected CD4+ and CD8+ fractions. Using primers that anneal to V and J segments, immunoSEQ multiplex PCR amplified the TCR beta CDR3 regions. A synthetic immune receptor repertoire was used to minimize amplification bias, and remaining bias was computationally removed after sequencing. Processing in the source paper ran as follows. Repertoire diversity was quantified as the Shannon entropy index using custom Python scripts. Unsorted, CD4+ and CD8+ repertoires were analyzed separately, except for combined analyses in which CD4+ and CD8+ sequences were merged in silico. Clonal expansion was defined as at least a 2-fold frequency increase after treatment relative to C1D1, with a pseudocount of 0.5 for undetected baseline clones. Clones with 0 or 1 copy at C1D1 were defined as singleton clones, while clones with 2 or more copies were defined as non-singleton clones. Clones expanded in unsorted samples were annotated as CD4+, CD8+ or unknown by matching protein sequences in sorted samples from the same patient. Diversity changes from C1D1 to C4D1 were tested in paired samples using Wilcoxon tests. The table was pulled from immuneACCESS by TCRdb, which kept in-frame rearrangements only. Such tables lose some clones; where checked, under half of the loss comes from unresolved V genes, and the rest has no known cause. That table is the source of V, J and clone size, and D and trimming were worked out from the DNA. Present in this sample are tens of thousands of clones, approximately 77% of which were seen just once. Of the sample, roughly 22% is held by the ten largest clones.

The TCR comes from a human donor with classical Hodgkin lymphoma. The sequence joins TRBV14 to TRBJ2-1, with the D gene call left open. The sequenced sample was peripheral blood mononuclear cells (PBMCs), obtained before the fourth cycle of nivolumab. The DNA sequence is given as TGTGCCAGCAGCCAAGTGCAGCACCTTCACTACAATGAGCAGTTCTTC. This codes for CASSQVQHLHYNEQFF.